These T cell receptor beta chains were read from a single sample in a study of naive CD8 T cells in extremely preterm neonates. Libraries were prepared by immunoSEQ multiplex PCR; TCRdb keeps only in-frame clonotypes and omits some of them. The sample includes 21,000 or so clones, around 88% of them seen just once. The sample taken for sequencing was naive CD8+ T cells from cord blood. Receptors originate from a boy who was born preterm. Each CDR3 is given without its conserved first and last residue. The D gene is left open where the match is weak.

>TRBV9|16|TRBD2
ASSGMGTSISGAETQY
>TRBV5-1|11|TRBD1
ASSTGQGYEQY
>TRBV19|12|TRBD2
ASSTSGGAETQY
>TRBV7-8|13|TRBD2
ASSLGGTSSYEQY
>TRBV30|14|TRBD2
AWSVHAGGPYNEQF
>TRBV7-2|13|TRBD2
ASSLTSGGTGELF
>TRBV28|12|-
ASSLWDGYQPQH
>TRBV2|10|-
ASLSGTDTQY
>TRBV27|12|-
ASSLSGGGNTIY
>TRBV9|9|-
ASSVAGELF
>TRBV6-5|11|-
ASRGLYQETQY
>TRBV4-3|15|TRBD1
ASSQRDRGFMNTEAF
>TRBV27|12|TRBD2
ASSISGGAQEQY
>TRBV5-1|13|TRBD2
ASSFGGGSYNEQF
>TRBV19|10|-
ASSIDNSPLH
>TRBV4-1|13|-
ASSQDRSGANVLT
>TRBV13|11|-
ASSLGGNSPLH
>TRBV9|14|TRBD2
ASSPTSGGITDTQY
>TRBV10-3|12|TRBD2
AISELAGTDTQY
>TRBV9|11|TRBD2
ASSVTSGETQY
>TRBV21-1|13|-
ASSKKLAGQETQY
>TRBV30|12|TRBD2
AWSLAGGTDTQY
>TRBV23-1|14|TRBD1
ASSQTGGGSGNTIY
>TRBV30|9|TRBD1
ASGQGYEQY
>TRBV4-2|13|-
ASSQDRTSSYEQY
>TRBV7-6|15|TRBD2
ASSLGSVAGGRETQY
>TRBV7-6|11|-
ASSRSSGNTIY
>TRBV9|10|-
ASSVAGETQY
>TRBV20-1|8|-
SADNYGYT
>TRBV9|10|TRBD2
ASGGDTGELF
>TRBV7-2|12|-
ASSLGVGANVLT
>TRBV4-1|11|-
ASSQGQNTEAF
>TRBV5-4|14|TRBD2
ASSLSAGDPPETQY
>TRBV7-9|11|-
ASSRDRFYEQY
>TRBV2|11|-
ASSEQTGNTIY
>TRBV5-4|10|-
ASSFGRTEAF
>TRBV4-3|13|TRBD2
ASSQGLAGAYEQY
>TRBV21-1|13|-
ASNPLESSYNEQF
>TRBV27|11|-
ASSFGTTYEQY
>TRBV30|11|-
AWSVQGNQPQH
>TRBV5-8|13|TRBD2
ASSLKRGGTDTQY
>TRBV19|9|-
ASSWSGEQF
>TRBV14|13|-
ASSQEDRLTGELF
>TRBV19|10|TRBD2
ASIGGADTQY
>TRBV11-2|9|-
ASSLGNIQY
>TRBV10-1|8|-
ASSEGGYT
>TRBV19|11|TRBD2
ASSSGGNNEQF
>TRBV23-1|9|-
ASSQGDTQY
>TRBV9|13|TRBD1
ASSGQGATNEKLF
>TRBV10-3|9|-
AISEGYEQY
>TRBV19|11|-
ASSIDNNYGYT
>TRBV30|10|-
AWYTANYGYT